This TCR beta chain was documented in a study of vaccination and CD4 T cells after COVID-19. For this clonotype: Its antigen is currently unknown.

The CDR3 is 12 residues long. CDR1 and CDR2 from the germline V gene are DFQATT and SNEGSKA (reference sequence). V was clipped by 3 bases and J by 0 bases, with 6 bases between them. As for treatment: roughly 11-day PBMC culture with coronavirus spike peptide pools or control peptides (ViraFEST assay). The Oncomine TCR Beta short-read assay sequenced DNA from cultured CD4+ T cells. TCRdb passed the PCR reads through MiXCR, listing each CDR3 protein once. The sample includes 9,500 to 15,000 distinct CDR3 sequences, roughly 62% seen only once; the top ten take around 12%. Sequenced material: CD4+ T cells from blood, cultured in vitro. The chain recombines TRBV20-1 with TRBJ2-7; no firm D call. The sequence derives from a human donor who had recovered from COVID-19. The CDR3 DNA is TGCAGTGCTAGTTACAGCTCCTACGAGCAGTACTTC. Translated, it gives CSASYSSYEQYF.